The source of this TCR beta chain is a study of Ad26.COV2.S vaccination and SARS-CoV-2 variants listed by TCRdb under 2021. Regarding the research as a whole: Donors in the vaccine arm were drawn from COV1001, a phase I-IIa trial of Ad26.COV2.S in healthy adults that was multicentre, randomized, double-blind and placebo-controlled. Sequencing of the TCRbeta repertoire served to evaluate the specificity and breadth of SARS-CoV-2-reactive T cell receptors following Ad26.COV2.S vaccination. Dosing of Ad26.COV2.S was intramuscular, at either 5x10^10 or 1x10^11 viral particles, delivered as one shot or as two shots spaced 56 days apart. A total of around 32 samples were included in the TCR-sequenced set, comprising roughly 19 Ad26.COV2.S vaccine recipients, 5 placebo recipients and 8 SARS-CoV-2 convalescent individuals. Participants in the trial were split at random into five groups of five each, receiving low-dose or high-dose Ad26.COV2.S once or twice, or else placebo on both occasions. Investigators did not know the trial group allocation while performing experiments and assessing outcomes. Study-wide conclusions, independent of this receptor: Spike-specific TCR breadth was higher in Ad26.COV2.S recipients than in placebo recipients (P = 0.0014). It was noted by the authors that total T cell responses may have been underestimated by the TCR breadth and depth analyses. Comparable non-spike TCR breadth was observed between vaccine and placebo recipients, consistent with only spike being contained in the vaccine. After vaccination, spike-specific CD8+ and CD4+ T cell responses were reported to show substantial breadth. The study lacked the statistical power to compare responses across vaccine doses or regimens.

Note on this clone: This clone's antigen is unknown. Base qualities are not at hand, and no much larger clone is one base apart.

The immunoSEQ Assay was the method used to sequence TCRbeta CDR3 regions. After extraction, genomic DNA underwent amplification by bias-controlled multiplex PCR, followed by high-throughput sequencing. Per the source publication's procedure: To quantify the absolute abundance of every unique TCRbeta CDR3 region, sequences were collapsed and filtered. T cell fraction was estimated by normalization of TCRbeta template counts to usable DNA, with usable DNA being measured through amplification of reference genes present in all nucleated cells. Repertoire TCRs were annotated as SARS-CoV-2-specific by exact matching of V gene, CDR3 amino acid sequence and J gene to a known reactive TCR set. The reference SARS-CoV-2 TCR set was derived from MIRA and filtered for enrichment in COVID-19-positive ImmuneCODE repertoires, a step that removed public or cross-reactive TCRs. Drawing on the MIRA antigens, annotated TCRs were analysed further at the level of specific ORF or position within ORF. Breadth was defined as annotated unique rearrangements over total unique productive rearrangements; depth was the summed frequency of those rearrangements. Group comparisons of TCR breadth used two-sided Wilcoxon rank-sum tests. This is the immuneACCESS table as TCRdb keeps it, with only in-frame sequences that have V and J called. A part of the clones is gone; compared with another copy, unresolved V genes explain less than half, and the rest is unexplained. The D gene and trimming were derived from the DNA, and the V and J assignments and clone size from that table. A total of a few hundred thousand clones appear in this sample, 85% to 90% of them only once. The top ten clonotypes cover about 5% of the sample.

V loses 4 bases of germline sequence and J loses 11 bases, and the interval between the two ends is 11 bases. The germline V gene (reference sequence) yields MNHEY for CDR1 and SMNVEV for CDR2. Including the terminal cysteine and phenylalanine, the CDR3 comprises 11 residues. CDR3 DNA only is kept here, 33 bases in frame from base 1. The label giving this sample's treatment or condition can be read as: about 20 received Ad26.COV2.S at low or high dose, single or two shots; 5 received placebo; per-sample allocation not given. Repertoires of vaccine and placebo recipients were sequenced from samples taken on day 63 after the first injection. Between 29 July and 7 August 2020, Cohort 1b enrolled around 25 adults aged 18-55 years at one site in Boston, USA. Ad26.COV2.S was a replication-incompetent adenovirus type 26 vector expressing a prefusion-stabilized SARS-CoV-2 spike protein from the original Wuhan strain.

This TCR came from a person aged 18 to 65 who received the Ad26.COV2.S COVID-19 vaccine or a placebo. Material: peripheral blood, obtained in a trial of Ad26.COV2.S vaccine versus placebo. The chain was built from TRBV27 and TRBJ1-1; a tentative D call is TRBD1 (6 bases match). The DNA reads TGTGCCAGCAGTTGGGAGGGGGTGGCTTTCTTT. This gives the protein CASSWEGVAFF.